This T cell receptor beta chain was captured in a study of blood T cell repertoires in COVID-19. The CDR3 totals 20 residues. V lost 2 bases and J lost 3; bases outside the gene matches: 10. Looked up from germline, CDR1 is SNHLY and CDR2 is FYNNEI. In the original processing: For nucleated cells, counts were estimated from reference gene primer amplification. Sequenced by immunoSEQ multiplex PCR; TCRdb stores in-frame clones only, minus some. That table is the source of V, J and clone size, and D and trimming were worked out from the DNA. The sample carries about 310,000 clones, roughly 89% recorded once.

V gene TRBV2 combines with J gene TRBJ2-1; 16 bases are a match to TRBD2. The receptor was isolated from a woman in her twenties or thirties who had recovered from COVID-19. The sequenced material came from PBMCs or T cells enriched from blood (not recorded which). The CDR3 DNA is TGTGCCAGCAGTGAAAAATTGGGGACTAGCGGGAGGGAAATCTACAATGAGCAGTTCTTC. Its protein is CASSEKLGTSGREIYNEQFF.